The TCR beta chain described here comes from a study of blood T cell repertoires in COVID-19. Produced via immunoSEQ multiplex PCR; TCRdb's table is partial and in-frame only. The sample lists 200,000 to 250,000 clones; roughly 85% were seen once. V gave up 2 bases and J gave up 9 bases; unmatched junction bases: 8. Per germline, CDR1 SQVTM and CDR2 ANQGSEA. The CDR3 runs to 14 residues. The sample comprised PBMCs or T cells enriched from blood (not recorded which). The receptor comes from a woman in her fifties or sixties with acute COVID-19. The J gene is TRBJ2-1, the V gene TRBV29-1; 9 nucleotides agree with TRBD2. The CDR3 sequence: CSVEWRGGQGEQFF. CDR3 DNA: TGCAGCGTTGAATGGCGGGGGGGCCAGGGTGAGCAGTTCTTC.